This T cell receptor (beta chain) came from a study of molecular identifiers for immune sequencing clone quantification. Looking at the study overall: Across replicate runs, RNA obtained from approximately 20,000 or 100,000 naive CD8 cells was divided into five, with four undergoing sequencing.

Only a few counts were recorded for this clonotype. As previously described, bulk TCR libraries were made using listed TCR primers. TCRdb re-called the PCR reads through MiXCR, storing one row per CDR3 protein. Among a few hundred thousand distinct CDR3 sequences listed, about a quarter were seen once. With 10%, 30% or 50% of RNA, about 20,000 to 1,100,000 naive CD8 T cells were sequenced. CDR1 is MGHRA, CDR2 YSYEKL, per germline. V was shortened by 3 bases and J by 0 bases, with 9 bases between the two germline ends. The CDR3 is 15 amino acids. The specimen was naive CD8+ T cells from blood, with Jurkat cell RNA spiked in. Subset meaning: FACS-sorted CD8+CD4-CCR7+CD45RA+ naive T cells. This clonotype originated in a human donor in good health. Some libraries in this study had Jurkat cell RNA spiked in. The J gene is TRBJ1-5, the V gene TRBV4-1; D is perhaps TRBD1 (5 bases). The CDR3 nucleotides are TGCGCCAGCAGCCATAGACAGTATAGCAATCAGCCCCAGCATTTT. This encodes CASSHRQYSNQPQHF.